This T cell receptor (beta chain) was captured in a study of T cell responses to AZD1222 COVID-19 vaccine. Study as a whole: Researchers grouped second doses given at about 4 or about 12 weeks into one pool.

The assay was immunoSEQ multiplex PCR, and TCRdb's table has in-frame clones only and misses some. The sample lists around 120,000 clones; 92% were seen once. As regards this clone: The antigen is undetermined.

Per germline, CDR1 SGHVS and CDR2 FQNEAQ. Trimming shortened V by 5 bases and J by 0 bases, and 13 bases separated the two germline ends. The CDR3 is made up of 15 amino acids. The study, taken as a whole, reports: Clonal diversity may have been underestimated, and the donors were mostly white British, with more females than males. Reports say nearly half of spike-specific TCRs go after unmutated variant regions.

This material consisted of peripheral blood, taken on day 0 of AZD1222 vaccination. The chain carries TRBV7-8 and TRBJ2-5; the D is unclear. The clonotype originates from an adult in good health. CDR3 region: CASSPRRSDQETQYF. CDR3 sequence (DNA): TGTGCCAGCAGCCCACGTCGGTCGGACCAAGAGACCCAGTACTTC. The full variable domain, with the rest looked up from reference TRBV7-8 and TRBJ2-5, is GAGVSQSPRYKVAKRGQDVALRCDPISGHVSLFWYQQALGQGPEFLTYFQNEAQLDKSGLPSDRFFAERPEGSVSTLKIQRTQQEDSAVYLCASSPRRSDQETQYFGPGTRLLVL.